The entry that follows covers one T cell receptor beta chain sequence. The germline V gene encodes CDR1 KGHSH and CDR2 LQKENI. This CDR3 has 15 residues. V trimming: 3 bases; J trimming: 5 bases; junction bases outside the gene matches: 8. Generated by immunoSEQ multiplex PCR, the TCRdb table keeps only in-frame clones and is missing some. The sample lists approximately 190,000 clones; about 79% were seen once. This sample stems from a study of cytomegalovirus exposure and HLA in healthy donors. The clonotype was recovered from a woman in her twenties or thirties in good health and CMV-seropositive. Sequenced: PBMCs. The chain combines TRBV18 with TRBJ1-2, with 8 bases identical to TRBD1. The CDR3 region is CASSPGGQGKYGYTF. In DNA, the CDR3 is TGTGCCAGCTCACCGGGAGGACAGGGAAAGTATGGCTACACCTTC.